This TCR beta chain was retrieved from a study of early T cells in non-severe SARS-CoV-2 infection. TCRdb analysed the 5' RACE reads with MiXCR anew, one entry per CDR3 protein. The sample shows tens of thousands of distinct CDR3 sequences, 9.5% to 15% of them seen only once. Germline-derived CDR1 and CDR2 are MNHNS and SASEGT. After removal of 9 bases from V and 8 bases from J, the junction contained 9 bases not matched to a gene. The CDR3 is made up of 13 amino acids. The source was whole blood, collected at baseline. The chain links TRBV6-1 to TRBJ2-1; 8 bases fit TRBD1. The receptor was derived from an adult who was a healthcare worker with PCR-confirmed SARS-CoV-2 infection or an uninfected control (not recorded which). DNA of the CDR3: TGTGCCAGTCAACTCCCAGGGGGCTATGAGCAGTTCTTC. Encoded protein: CASQLPGGYEQFF.